Listed below are T cell receptor beta chains from one sample, sequenced in a study of human T cells and chemical hapten exposure. TCRdb re-derived calls from the RACE reads in MiXCR, one entry per CDR3 protein. The table lists some 350,000 distinct CDR3 sequences, over 6% of them singletons. The specimen comprised whole blood, sampled in connection with sensitization to the hapten diphenylcyclopropenone (DPC). All receptors come from a woman in her late teens or twenties with alopecia areata. Some clones in this sample may be carry-over from other donors' samples. Each CDR3 is given with its conserved first and last residue. The D gene is left open where the match is weak. Size is stated for part of the rows, as once, few or many counts, or as a class when the clone is expanded.

>TRBJ2-3|TRBD2|TRBV6-4|14|few
CASSPGLASDTQYF
TGTGCCAGCAGTCCGGGACTAGCCTCAGATACGCAGTATTTT
>TRBJ1-4|TRBD1|TRBV30|15|many
CAWSVEGTGKEKLFF
TGTGCCTGGAGTGTAGAAGGGACAGGGAAAGAAAAACTGTTTTTT
>TRBJ2-6|-|TRBV12-3/TRBV12-4|15|few
CASSLAISGANVLTF
TGTGCCAGCAGTTTGGCCATCTCTGGGGCCAACGTCCTGACTTTC
>TRBJ2-7|-|TRBV28|14|-
CASSLPPEGEEQYF
TGTGCCAGCAGTCTGCCCCCGGAAGGAGAAGAGCAGTACTTC
>TRBJ1-6|-|TRBV5-4|18|-
CASSLRYDSSSYNSPLHF
TGTGCCAGCAGCTTGCGATACGATTCGAGCTCCTATAATTCACCCCTCCACTTT
>TRBJ2-1|TRBD2|TRBV20-1|16|few
CSARDPLAGSDNEQFF
TGCAGTGCTAGAGACCCGCTAGCGGGGTCTGACAATGAGCAGTTCTTC
>TRBJ2-1|TRBD1|TRBV27|13|few
CASSRAQGTGRIF
TGTGCCAGCAGTCGCGCCCAAGGGACAGGGAGAATCTTC
>TRBJ2-7|TRBD1|TRBV4-1|17|many
CASSQVRTGQGAPEQYF
TGCGCCAGCAGCCAAGTTCGAACGGGACAGGGGGCGCCAGAGCAGTACTTC
>TRBJ2-7|TRBD2|TRBV6-5|16|many
CASSYSGAGGSYEQYF
TGTGCCAGCAGTTACTCAGGTGCGGGGGGTTCTTACGAGCAGTACTTC
>TRBJ1-2|-|TRBV12-3/TRBV12-4|14|-
CASSPNGGGYGYTF
TGTGCCAGCAGTCCCAATGGAGGGGGCTATGGCTACACCTTC
>TRBJ1-5|TRBD1|TRBV6-6|15|many
CASSSTGQGDQPQHF
TGTGCCAGCAGTTCAACCGGACAGGGCGATCAGCCCCAGCATTTT
>TRBJ2-5|-|TRBV6-2/TRBV6-3|14|few
CASRRSTAEETQYF
TGTGCCAGCAGGAGGTCGACAGCTGAGGAGACCCAGTACTTC
>TRBJ2-5|-|TRBV12-3/TRBV12-4|14|-
CASSLQWRQETQYF
TGTGCCAGCAGTTTACAGTGGAGGCAAGAGACCCAGTACTTC
>TRBJ2-3|-|TRBV29-1|14|-
CSVAYPIGTDTQYF
TGCAGCGTTGCGTATCCGATCGGCACAGATACGCAGTATTTT
>TRBJ1-2|-|TRBV28|13|few
CASKTGMNYGYTF
TGTGCCAGCAAAACTGGAATGAACTATGGCTACACCTTC
>TRBJ2-5|TRBD1|TRBV12-3/TRBV12-4|14|many
CASRLGQGQETQYF
TGTGCCAGCAGACTCGGACAGGGCCAAGAGACCCAGTACTTC
>TRBJ2-3|-|TRBV20-1|14|-
CSARGLRGTDTQYF
TGCAGTGCTAGGGGCCTAAGGGGCACAGATACGCAGTATTTT
>TRBJ1-1|-|TRBV6-5|16|-
CASSRRTFPGGAEAFF
TGTGCCAGCAGCCGACGGACTTTCCCGGGCGGCGCTGAAGCTTTCTTT
>TRBJ1-5|-|TRBV12-3/TRBV12-4|13|many
CASSFNEVEPQHF
TGTGCCAGCAGTTTTAATGAGGTGGAGCCCCAGCATTTT
>TRBJ1-2|-|TRBV5-1|14|many
CASSMLTTRYGYTF
TGCGCCAGCAGCATGCTAACAACCCGCTATGGCTACACCTTC
>TRBJ2-4|-|TRBV19|14|many
CASSSPGDKNIQYF
TGTGCCAGTAGTTCCCCGGGAGACAAAAACATTCAGTACTTC
>TRBJ2-1|TRBD2|TRBV11-2|15|-
CASSLAWRGGDEQFF
TGTGCCAGCAGCTTAGCCTGGCGGGGGGGAGATGAGCAGTTCTTC
>TRBJ2-1|TRBD1|TRBV12-3/TRBV12-4|15|few
CASRRKQGITNEQFF
TGTGCCAGCAGGCGCAAACAGGGGATCACGAATGAGCAGTTCTTC
>TRBJ2-3|TRBD2|TRBV7-2|15|few
CASSNHGGGADTQYF
TGTGCCAGCAGTAACCACGGCGGGGGGGCAGATACGCAGTATTTT
>TRBJ1-2|-|TRBV7-9|14|few
CASSLNGGFYGYTF
TGTGCCAGCAGCTTAAACGGAGGGTTCTATGGCTACACCTTC
>TRBJ1-1|-|TRBV4-1|15|-
CASSQDPGGEIKTFF
TGCGCCAGCAGCCAAGATCCCGGAGGGGAGATTAAGACTTTCTTT
>TRBJ1-2|TRBD1|TRBV12-3/TRBV12-4|16|-
CASRKTGTGLHKGYTF
TGTGCCAGCAGAAAGACCGGGACAGGGCTTCATAAGGGCTACACCTTC
>TRBJ2-6|-|TRBV18|14|few
CASSPGNGANVLTF
TGTGCCAGCTCACCAGGGAACGGGGCCAACGTCCTGACTTTC
>TRBJ2-3|TRBD1|TRBV15|17|few
CATSRAEQGAFTDTQYF
TGTGCCACCAGCAGAGCAGAACAGGGGGCTTTCACAGATACGCAGTATTTT
>TRBJ2-6|TRBD1|TRBV7-9|18|-
CASSLADGQGAGANVLTF
TGTGCCAGCAGCTTAGCCGATGGACAGGGAGCAGGGGCCAACGTCCTGACTTTC